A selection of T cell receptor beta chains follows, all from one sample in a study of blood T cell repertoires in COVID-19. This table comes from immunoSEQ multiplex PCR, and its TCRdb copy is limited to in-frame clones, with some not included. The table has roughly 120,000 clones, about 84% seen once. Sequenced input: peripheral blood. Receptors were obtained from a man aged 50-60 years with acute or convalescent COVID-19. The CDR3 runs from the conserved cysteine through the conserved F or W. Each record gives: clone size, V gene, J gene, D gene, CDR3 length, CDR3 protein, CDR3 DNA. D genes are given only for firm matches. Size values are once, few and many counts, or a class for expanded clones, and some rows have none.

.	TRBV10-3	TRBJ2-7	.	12	CAMATDYYEQYF	TGTGCCATGGCGACAGATTACTACGAGCAGTACTTC
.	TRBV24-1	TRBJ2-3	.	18	CATSDLRQDIFSTDTQYF	TGTGCCACCAGTGACCTACGACAGGATATCTTTAGCACAGATACGCAGTATTTT
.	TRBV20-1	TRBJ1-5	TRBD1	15	CSASGQGGLNQPQHF	TGCAGTGCTAGTGGACAGGGAGGACTAAATCAGCCCCAGCATTTT
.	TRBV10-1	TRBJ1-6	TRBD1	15	CASSWGTGRNSPLHF	TGCGCCAGCAGTTGGGGGACAGGCCGAAATTCACCCCTCCACTTT
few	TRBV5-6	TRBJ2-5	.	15	CASSYPGPEGETQYF	TGTGCCAGCAGCTACCCGGGACCGGAGGGGGAGACCCAGTACTTC
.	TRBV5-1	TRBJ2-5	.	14	CASSLELDVETQYF	TGCGCCAGCAGCTTGGAACTAGATGTGGAGACCCAGTACTTC
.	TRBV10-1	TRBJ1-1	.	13	CASSESPGIEAFF	TGCGCCAGCAGTGAGTCCCCAGGGATTGAAGCTTTCTTT
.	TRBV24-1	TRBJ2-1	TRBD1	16	CATSGSGTGRDNEQFF	TGTGCCACCAGTGGTTCAGGGACAGGGAGGGACAATGAGCAGTTCTTC
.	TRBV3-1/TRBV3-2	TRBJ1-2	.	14	CASSQGAGIDAYTF	TGTGCCAGCAGCCAAGGGGCAGGGATAGACGCCTACACCTTC
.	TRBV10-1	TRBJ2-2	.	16	CASSYEDPGTTGELFF	TGCGCCAGCAGTTATGAGGATCCGGGAACCACCGGGGAGCTGTTTTTT
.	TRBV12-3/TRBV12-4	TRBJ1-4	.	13	CASIRGSGEKLFF	TGTGCCAGCATCCGGGGGTCGGGAGAAAAACTGTTTTTT
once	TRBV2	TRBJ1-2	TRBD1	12	CASSAQGAGYTF	TGTGCCAGCAGTGCCCAGGGGGCTGGCTACACCTTC
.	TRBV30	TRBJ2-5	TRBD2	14	CAWRTSGGVETQYF	TGTGCCTGGAGGACTAGCGGGGGGGTAGAGACCCAGTACTTC
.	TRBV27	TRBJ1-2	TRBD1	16	CASSFSLGTGAGGYTF	TGTGCCAGCAGTTTTTCTCTCGGGACAGGGGCTGGAGGCTACACCTTC
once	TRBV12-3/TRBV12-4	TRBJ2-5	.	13	CASSLLDSETQYF	TGTGCCAGCAGTCTTCTAGATAGCGAGACCCAGTACTTC